Described below is a single T cell receptor (beta chain) sequence and its context. This sample is part of a study of molecular identifiers for immune sequencing clone quantification. Study in general: Four of five RNA aliquots from about 19,000 or 110,000 naive CD8 T cells were sequenced.

Trimming removed 5 bases at V and 5 bases at J, with 19 bases between. The germline V gene has CDR1 LNHDA and CDR2 SQIVND (reference sequence). The CDR3 runs 15 residues. Each CDR3 protein gets one entry after TCRdb re-called the PCR reads with MiXCR. The repertoire has fewer than 350,000 distinct CDR3 sequences, 24% of them found once; the top ten carry 0.74%. This rearrangement joins TRBV19 to TRBJ2-7; possible D gene TRBD2, 5 bases. The TCR was taken from a human donor in good health. Some libraries in this study had Jurkat cell RNA spiked in. The sequenced sample was naive CD8+ T cells from blood, with Jurkat cell RNA spiked in. Described subset: FACS-sorted CD8+CD4-CCR7+CD45RA+ naive T cells. CDR3 in amino acids: CASSLKAEIVNEQYF. DNA of the CDR3: TGTGCCAGTAGTCTTAAAGCGGAGATAGTGAACGAGCAGTACTTC.